This entry concerns a single T cell receptor (beta chain). Trimming shortened V by 2 bases and J by 12 bases, and 20 bases separated the two germline ends. CDR1 and CDR2 (germline): MNHEY, SVGAGI. The CDR3 is made up of 14 amino acids. Generated by immunoSEQ multiplex PCR, the TCRdb table keeps only in-frame clones and is missing some. The table has about 68,000 clones, 90% seen once. The data originate from a study of T cell changes during pregnancy in multiple sclerosis. This rearrangement joins TRBV6-5 to TRBJ2-7, with a tentative D call TRBD2 (6 bases). This TCR came from a female donor with multiple sclerosis, enrolled in a pregnancy study. Sequenced material: peripheral blood, taken in the third trimester of pregnancy. The CDR3 coding sequence is TGTGCCAGCAGTTACGACCGGGTTGGCGGGACGGCGTACTTC. Translating it yields CASSYDRVGGTAYF.